This T cell receptor (beta chain) was sequenced for a study of blood T cell repertoires in COVID-19. Enrollment of patients from Seattle took place during active infection, with longitudinal follow-up. The CDR3 sequence is 13 residues long. Germline CDR1 reads SGHRS; CDR2 reads YFSETQ. Trimming cost V 4 bases and J 4 bases, with 11 bases left between them. Only in-frame clones appear in the TCRdb table, and some are missing; sequencing was by immunoSEQ multiplex PCR. The sample has 450,000 or so clones, roughly 90% seen once; the top ten hold 0.75% to 0.85%. The receptor was isolated from a man in his late teens or twenties with COVID-19, enrolled during active disease. The chain combines TRBV5-1 with TRBJ2-5; D perhaps matches TRBD1 (6 bases). Specimen: peripheral blood. In DNA, the CDR3 is TGCGCCAGCAGCGCAGGGGTTTTAGAGACCCAGTACTTC. Translating gives CASSAGVLETQYF.